Listed below are T cell receptor beta chains from one sample, sequenced in a study of beta chain features in type 1 diabetes. Here immunoSEQ multiplex PCR was the method, and the copy in TCRdb shows in-frame clones only, minus some. This sample has 130,000 to 150,000 clones, with about 9.2% found just once. What was sequenced was central memory CD4+ T cells from blood. The source of these receptors is a man between 18 and 35 years old in good health. CDR3s include the opening cysteine and the closing phenylalanine or tryptophan. Fields, in order: D gene, J gene, V gene, clone size, CDR3 protein, CDR3 DNA. A D gene is named only where the DNA matches it firmly. The listing skips clone size in some rows; elsewhere it reads once, few, many or a size class.

d_gene: TRBD1
j_gene: TRBJ1-2
v_gene: TRBV5-6
abundance: NA
CDR3aa: CASSTTKGQGRRGYTF
CDR3nt: TGTGCCAGCAGCACAACGAAAGGACAGGGCCGCCGTGGCTACACCTTC

d_gene: TRBD2
j_gene: TRBJ2-4
v_gene: TRBV2
abundance: few
CDR3aa: CASRPTSGGKNIQYF
CDR3nt: TGTGCCAGCAGGCCGACTAGCGGGGGGAAAAACATTCAGTACTTC

d_gene: NA
j_gene: TRBJ1-3
v_gene: TRBV29-1
abundance: NA
CDR3aa: CSVGGGDGNTIYF
CDR3nt: TGCAGCGTTGGTGGAGGGGATGGAAACACCATATATTTT

d_gene: NA
j_gene: TRBJ2-6
v_gene: TRBV27
abundance: few
CDR3aa: CASSPPASTDGANVLTF
CDR3nt: TGTGCCAGCAGCCCCCCCGCCTCGACAGATGGGGCCAACGTCCTGACTTTC

d_gene: NA
j_gene: TRBJ1-1
v_gene: TRBV5-1
abundance: NA
CDR3aa: CASSFRENTEAFF
CDR3nt: TGCGCCAGCAGCTTTCGGGAGAACACTGAAGCTTTCTTT

d_gene: TRBD1
j_gene: TRBJ2-3
v_gene: TRBV28
abundance: many
CDR3aa: CASSLPHRGPDTQYF
CDR3nt: TGTGCCAGCAGTTTACCCCACAGGGGGCCAGATACGCAGTATTTT

d_gene: NA
j_gene: TRBJ1-6
v_gene: TRBV5-8
abundance: NA
CDR3aa: CASSGGRSPLHF
CDR3nt: TGTGCCAGCAGTGGAGGTCGCTCACCCCTCCACTTT

d_gene: TRBD1
j_gene: TRBJ2-1
v_gene: TRBV5-1
abundance: few
CDR3aa: CASSRDRGNEQFF
CDR3nt: TGCGCCAGCAGTCGCGACAGGGGCAATGAGCAGTTCTTC

d_gene: NA
j_gene: TRBJ2-7
v_gene: TRBV29-1
abundance: few
CDR3aa: CSVGQSTASYEQYF
CDR3nt: TGCAGCGTAGGACAGTCCACTGCTTCCTACGAGCAGTACTTC

d_gene: NA
j_gene: TRBJ2-1
v_gene: TRBV5-4
abundance: NA
CDR3aa: CASSSSPASSSYNEQFF
CDR3nt: TGTGCCAGCAGCTCATCCCCGGCTAGCAGCTCCTACAATGAGCAGTTCTTC

d_gene: NA
j_gene: TRBJ2-2
v_gene: TRBV4-1
abundance: few
CDR3aa: CASTRTGTNTGELFF
CDR3nt: TGCGCCAGCACCCGAACAGGGACAAACACCGGGGAGCTGTTTTTT

d_gene: TRBD1
j_gene: TRBJ2-7
v_gene: TRBV29-1
abundance: few
CDR3aa: CSVKWRDRDYEQYF
CDR3nt: TGCAGCGTAAAGTGGCGGGACAGGGACTACGAGCAGTACTTC

d_gene: TRBD1
j_gene: TRBJ1-2
v_gene: TRBV29-1
abundance: few
CDR3aa: CSVDPQTGGYGYTF
CDR3nt: TGCAGCGTCGACCCCCAGACAGGGGGTTATGGCTACACCTTC

d_gene: NA
j_gene: TRBJ2-1
v_gene: TRBV7-2
abundance: few
CDR3aa: CASSPIGGNLYNEQFF
CDR3nt: TGTGCCAGCAGCCCAATTGGAGGGAATTTGTACAATGAGCAGTTCTTC

d_gene: NA
j_gene: TRBJ2-3
v_gene: TRBV14
abundance: many
CDR3aa: CASSQDDYFTDTQYF
CDR3nt: TGTGCCAGCAGCCAAGATGACTACTTCACAGATACGCAGTATTTT

d_gene: NA
j_gene: TRBJ2-3
v_gene: TRBV6-4
abundance: few
CDR3aa: CASSAISGSTDTQYF
CDR3nt: TGTGCCAGCAGTGCCATAAGCGGGAGCACAGATACGCAGTATTTT

d_gene: NA
j_gene: TRBJ2-5
v_gene: TRBV5-4
abundance: NA
CDR3aa: CASSFTGEETQYF
CDR3nt: TGTGCCAGCAGCTTTACGGGGGAAGAGACCCAGTACTTC

d_gene: NA
j_gene: TRBJ2-3
v_gene: TRBV12-5
abundance: few
CDR3aa: CASGASGTDTQYF
CDR3nt: TGTGCTAGTGGTGCCTCGGGCACAGATACGCAGTATTTT

d_gene: TRBD1
j_gene: TRBJ1-2
v_gene: TRBV7-6
abundance: NA
CDR3aa: CASSQQGQSYGYTF
CDR3nt: TGTGCCAGCAGCCAACAGGGACAGAGCTATGGCTACACCTTC

d_gene: NA
j_gene: TRBJ2-7
v_gene: TRBV28
abundance: many
CDR3aa: CASSKARGTYEQYF
CDR3nt: TGTGCCAGCAGTAAAGCCAGGGGCACCTACGAGCAGTACTTC

d_gene: NA
j_gene: TRBJ1-1
v_gene: TRBV5-1
abundance: NA
CDR3aa: CASSLQENTEAFF
CDR3nt: TGCGCCAGCAGTTTGCAGGAAAACACTGAAGCTTTCTTT

d_gene: TRBD2
j_gene: TRBJ2-5
v_gene: TRBV6-5
abundance: NA
CDR3aa: CASSLSGGRQETQYF
CDR3nt: TGTGCCAGCAGTCTTAGCGGGGGGCGTCAAGAGACCCAGTACTTC

d_gene: TRBD1
j_gene: TRBJ2-7
v_gene: TRBV11-3
abundance: NA
CDR3aa: CASSGGQGVDEQYF
CDR3nt: TGTGCCAGCAGCGGGGGACAGGGTGTGGACGAGCAGTACTTC

d_gene: NA
j_gene: TRBJ2-7
v_gene: TRBV4-3
abundance: few
CDR3aa: CASSQNGYEQYF
CDR3nt: TGCGCCAGCAGCCAGAACGGCTACGAGCAGTACTTC

d_gene: TRBD1
j_gene: TRBJ2-1
v_gene: TRBV9
abundance: few
CDR3aa: CASSVGQGWGEQFF
CDR3nt: TGTGCCAGCAGCGTTGGACAGGGGTGGGGTGAGCAGTTCTTC

d_gene: NA
j_gene: TRBJ2-6
v_gene: TRBV5-1
abundance: NA
CDR3aa: CASSLEPQGNSGANVLTF
CDR3nt: TGCGCCAGCAGCTTGGAGCCACAGGGCAACTCTGGGGCCAACGTCCTGACTTTC

d_gene: TRBD2
j_gene: TRBJ2-4
v_gene: TRBV7-2
abundance: few
CDR3aa: CASSRSGLATKNIQYF
CDR3nt: TGTGCCAGCAGTCGTTCAGGACTAGCGACCAAAAACATTCAGTACTTC

d_gene: TRBD2
j_gene: TRBJ2-4
v_gene: TRBV2
abundance: few
CDR3aa: CASGSGGLAKNIQYF
CDR3nt: TGTGCCAGCGGTAGCGGGGGATTGGCCAAAAACATTCAGTACTTC

d_gene: TRBD1
j_gene: TRBJ1-2
v_gene: TRBV28
abundance: NA
CDR3aa: CASSLGTGVGYTF
CDR3nt: TGTGCCAGCAGTTTAGGGACAGGGGTTGGCTACACCTTC

d_gene: TRBD1
j_gene: TRBJ1-4
v_gene: TRBV18
abundance: NA
CDR3aa: CASSPSGTGNEKLFF
CDR3nt: TGTGCCAGCTCCCCATCTGGGACAGGGAACGAAAAACTGTTTTTT

d_gene: TRBD2
j_gene: TRBJ2-5
v_gene: TRBV27
abundance: NA
CDR3aa: CASSFQSGGAQETQYF
CDR3nt: TGTGCCAGCAGTTTTCAGAGCGGGGGGGCCCAAGAGACCCAGTACTTC

d_gene: NA
j_gene: TRBJ1-1
v_gene: TRBV14
abundance: many
CDR3aa: CASSQDAGEAFF
CDR3nt: TGTGCCAGCAGCCAAGATGCAGGGGAAGCTTTCTTT

d_gene: NA
j_gene: TRBJ1-4
v_gene: TRBV7-2
abundance: NA
CDR3aa: CASSRTSTNEKLFF
CDR3nt: TGTGCCAGCAGCAGGACATCAACTAATGAAAAACTGTTTTTT

d_gene: TRBD2
j_gene: TRBJ2-7
v_gene: TRBV7-9
abundance: NA
CDR3aa: CASSIGGGTFEQYF
CDR3nt: TGTGCCAGCAGCATAGGCGGGGGGACCTTCGAGCAGTACTTC

d_gene: NA
j_gene: TRBJ2-7
v_gene: TRBV2
abundance: NA
CDR3aa: CASTHRESSYEQYF
CDR3nt: TGTGCCAGCACCCACAGGGAAAGCTCCTACGAGCAGTACTTC

d_gene: NA
j_gene: TRBJ1-1
v_gene: TRBV5-1
abundance: few
CDR3aa: CASSKGGDTEAFF
CDR3nt: TGCGCCAGCAGCAAAGGAGGAGACACTGAAGCTTTCTTT

d_gene: TRBD1
j_gene: TRBJ2-1
v_gene: TRBV30
abundance: few
CDR3aa: CAWSVWATGGKRNEQFF
CDR3nt: TGTGCCTGGAGTGTATGGGCGACAGGGGGCAAGAGGAATGAGCAGTTCTTC

d_gene: NA
j_gene: TRBJ2-3
v_gene: TRBV28
abundance: NA
CDR3aa: CASSTETVPDTQYF
CDR3nt: TGTGCCAGCAGTACCGAGACAGTTCCAGATACGCAGTATTTT

d_gene: NA
j_gene: TRBJ2-7
v_gene: TRBV7-2
abundance: few
CDR3aa: CASSLERSSYEQYF
CDR3nt: TGTGCCAGCAGCTTAGAAAGGAGCTCCTACGAGCAGTACTTC

d_gene: NA
j_gene: TRBJ2-3
v_gene: TRBV11-2
abundance: few
CDR3aa: CASSLDPGDTQYF
CDR3nt: TGTGCCAGCAGCTTAGACCCAGGCGATACGCAGTATTTT

d_gene: NA
j_gene: TRBJ2-6
v_gene: TRBV7-9
abundance: many
CDR3aa: CASSPLSGANVLTF
CDR3nt: TGTGCCAGCAGCCCTCTCTCTGGGGCCAACGTCCTGACTTTC

d_gene: NA
j_gene: TRBJ2-5
v_gene: TRBV11-2
abundance: few
CDR3aa: CASSKQVKTQYF
CDR3nt: TGTGCCAGCAGCAAACAGGTGAAGACCCAGTACTTC

d_gene: TRBD1
j_gene: TRBJ2-7
v_gene: TRBV7-9
abundance: few
CDR3aa: CASSSRQGAHEQYF
CDR3nt: TGTGCCAGCAGCTCAAGACAGGGTGCGCACGAGCAGTACTTC

d_gene: NA
j_gene: TRBJ1-4
v_gene: TRBV30
abundance: few
CDR3aa: CAWASGSEKLFF
CDR3nt: TGTGCCTGGGCCTCCGGGAGTGAAAAACTGTTTTTT

d_gene: TRBD1
j_gene: TRBJ2-3
v_gene: TRBV29-1
abundance: few
CDR3aa: CSGQGDTDTQYF
CDR3nt: TGCAGCGGACAGGGGGACACAGATACGCAGTATTTT

d_gene: NA
j_gene: TRBJ2-1
v_gene: TRBV2
abundance: few
CDR3aa: CASNPSSYNEQFF
CDR3nt: TGTGCCAGCAACCCTAGCTCCTACAATGAGCAGTTCTTC

d_gene: NA
j_gene: TRBJ2-5
v_gene: TRBV28
abundance: medium-sized
CDR3aa: CASSSRETQYF
CDR3nt: TGTGCCAGCAGTTCCAGGGAGACCCAGTACTTC

d_gene: NA
j_gene: TRBJ2-1
v_gene: TRBV27
abundance: NA
CDR3aa: CASSSLGAGTYNEQFF
CDR3nt: TGTGCCAGCAGTTCCCTTGGGGCAGGGACCTACAATGAGCAGTTCTTC

d_gene: NA
j_gene: TRBJ2-7
v_gene: TRBV28
abundance: few
CDR3aa: CASSSVMGARDEQYF
CDR3nt: TGTGCCAGCAGCTCGGTAATGGGGGCAAGAGACGAGCAGTACTTC

d_gene: NA
j_gene: TRBJ1-3
v_gene: TRBV6-5
abundance: few
CDR3aa: CASSPGGGNTIYF
CDR3nt: TGTGCCAGCAGCCCCGGGGGTGGAAACACCATATATTTT

d_gene: TRBD2
j_gene: TRBJ2-5
v_gene: TRBV15
abundance: NA
CDR3aa: CATSTWGGEGPETQYF
CDR3nt: TGTGCCACCAGCACTTGGGGGGGGGAGGGCCCAGAGACCCAGTACTTC

d_gene: TRBD1
j_gene: TRBJ2-3
v_gene: TRBV2
abundance: few
CDR3aa: CASRQGAGTDTQYF
CDR3nt: TGTGCCAGCAGGCAGGGGGCGGGTACAGATACGCAGTATTTT

d_gene: TRBD1
j_gene: TRBJ2-7
v_gene: TRBV6-1
abundance: NA
CDR3aa: CASREGQAPYEQYF
CDR3nt: TGTGCCAGCAGGGAGGGACAGGCCCCCTACGAGCAGTACTTC

d_gene: NA
j_gene: TRBJ1-1
v_gene: TRBV11-2
abundance: few
CDR3aa: CASSLHRNTEAFF
CDR3nt: TGTGCCAGCAGCCTACACAGGAACACTGAAGCTTTCTTT

d_gene: NA
j_gene: TRBJ1-1
v_gene: TRBV7-2
abundance: NA
CDR3aa: CASSLARVNTEAFF
CDR3nt: TGTGCCAGCAGCTTAGCCAGGGTGAACACTGAAGCTTTCTTT

d_gene: NA
j_gene: TRBJ1-5
v_gene: TRBV4-2
abundance: NA
CDR3aa: CASSQDTSNNQPQHF
CDR3nt: TGTGCCAGCAGCCAAGATACCAGTAACAATCAGCCCCAGCATTTT

d_gene: NA
j_gene: TRBJ2-1
v_gene: TRBV20-1
abundance: NA
CDR3aa: CSASSTNEQFF
CDR3nt: TGCAGTGCTTCGTCTACGAATGAGCAGTTCTTC